The 28 T cell receptor beta chains in this list originate from one sample, sequenced in a study of cytomegalovirus exposure and HLA in healthy donors listed by TCRdb under 2017. Library preparation was by the immunoSEQ multiplex PCR assay. For the multiplex PCR, a mixture combining 60 forward primers for TCR Vbeta segments and 13 reverse primers for TCR Jbeta segments was used. This immuneACCESS table, as held by TCRdb, lists in-frame sequences with V and J called but not all clones. Of the missing ones, under half trace to an unresolved V gene in checked studies; the others have no known cause. The data table for this sample lists approximately 100,000 clones. The top ten constitute roughly 3.5% of the sample. Sample: PBMCs. The receptors stem from a man between 35 and 55 years old in good health and CMV-seronegative.

This rearrangement joins TRBV6-5 to TRBJ1-6; D may be TRBD1 (6 bases). The V end was cut by 2 bases, the J end by 9 bases, with 14 bases between. The CDR3 sequence is 15 residues long. CDR1 is MNHEY, CDR2 SVGAGI, per germline. CDR3 coding DNA: TGTGCCAGCAGTTACCAGGGGAAGGCGGGTTCACCCCTCCACTTT. It encodes CASSYQGKAGSPLHF.

The chain uses TRBV5-1 and TRBJ1-1, with D unclear. This CDR3 spans 14 amino acids. Germline CDR1 is SGHRS and CDR2 is YFSETQ. Trimming shortened V by 0 bases and J by 3 bases, and 9 bases separated the two germline ends. This CDR3 is CASSLAAGYTEAFF. CDR3 nucleotides: TGCGCCAGCAGCTTGGCCGCGGGGTACACTGAAGCTTTCTTT.

The rearrangement links TRBV7-8 to TRBJ2-2; D is unresolved. The V gene lost 6 bases and the J gene lost 4 bases, with 18 bases spanning the gap. CDR1 and CDR2 (germline): SGHVS, FQNEAQ. The CDR3 loop spans 16 amino acids. The CDR3 protein is CASSPATIFGTGELFF. Here the CDR3 DNA reads TGTGCCAGCAGTCCAGCGACCATCTTTGGCACCGGGGAGCTGTTTTTT.

The J gene is TRBJ2-1, the V gene TRBV7-9, with TRBD2 matching over 9 bases. Germline loops: CDR1 SEHNR, CDR2 FQNEAQ (reference sequence). The CDR3 consists of 16 residues. The ends lost 4 bases at V and 4 bases at J; junction bases unmatched: 8. Here the CDR3 reads CASSSFSGSRYNEQFF. In nucleotides, the CDR3 is TGTGCCAGCAGCTCCTTTAGCGGGAGTAGATACAATGAGCAGTTCTTC.

The chain has TRBV6-6 and TRBJ2-7; 10 bases align to TRBD2. After removal of 4 bases from V and 3 bases from J, the junction contained 6 bases not matched to a gene. From germline, CDR1 is MNHNY and CDR2 SVGAGI (reference sequence). This CDR3 is built from 15 residues. The DNA of the CDR3 is TGTGCCAGCAGTTCCCCGGGACTAGCGAACTACGAGCAGTACTTC. Amino acid sequence: CASSSPGLANYEQYF.

V is TRBV4-1 and J is TRBJ2-5; D perhaps matches TRBD2 (6 bases). The CDR3 length is 15 residues. The V end lost 4 bases, the J end lost 1 base, and 13 bases lay between the germline ends. Germline lookup yields CDR1 MGHRA and CDR2 YSYEKL. CDR3 residues: CASSLFLGGQETQYF. CDR3 DNA: TGCGCCAGCAGCCTCTTTTTGGGAGGCCAAGAGACCCAGTACTTC.

The chain links TRBV6-1 to TRBJ2-6, with D maybe TRBD1 (5 bases). From germline, CDR1 is MNHNS and CDR2 SASEGT. CDR3 length: 15 amino acids. V gave up 3 bases and J gave up 1 base, with 7 bases separating them. The CDR3 sequence is CASSETASGANVLTF. In nucleotides, the CDR3 is TGTGCCAGCAGTGAGACAGCTTCTGGGGCCAACGTCCTGACTTTC.

The rearrangement joins TRBV21-1 to TRBJ2-3; the table assigns TRBD1, which was not confirmed against the DNA. TRBV21-1 is deemed a pseudogene. The CDR3 is 17 amino acids. The CDR3 DNA reads TGTGCCAGCAGCAAAAGTAGGGGCCATCCAGACACAGATACGCAGTATTTT. Amino acid sequence: CASSKSRGHPDTDTQYF.

The chain couples TRBV6-6 to TRBJ1-2; D gene unclear. Germline V CDR1 and CDR2: MNHNY, SVGAGI (reference sequence). The V end lost 2 bases, the J end lost 5 bases, and 9 bases lay between the germline ends. This CDR3 region has 13 residues. The CDR3 DNA reads as TGTGCCAGCAGTTACGAGGGAGTATATGGCTACACCTTC. Protein sequence: CASSYEGVYGYTF.

The rearrangement uses TRBV5-1 and TRBJ2-7, with a tentative D call TRBD2 (6 bases). V shed 0 bases and J shed 2 bases, with 12 bases lying between them. The germline V gene has CDR1 SGHRS and CDR2 YFSETQ. The CDR3 is made up of 15 amino acids. The CDR3 sequence is CASSLGGTGPYEQYF. The CDR3 bases are TGCGCCAGCAGCTTGGGAGGGACTGGCCCCTACGAGCAGTACTTC. Using reference TRBV5-1 and TRBJ2-7 for the parts outside the CDR3, the full variable domain is KAGVTQTPRYLIKTRGQQVTLSCSPISGHRSVSWYQQTPGQGLQFLFEYFSETQRNKGNFPGRFSGRQFSNSRSEMNVSTLELGDSALYLCASSLGGTGPYEQYFGPGTRLTVT.

The chain employs TRBV29-1 and TRBJ2-5; D perhaps matches TRBD2 (6 bases). The CDR3 is 12 amino acids. The V and J ends lost 6 bases and 2 bases respectively, with 10 bases between them. Per germline, CDR1 SQVTM and CDR2 ANQGSEA. This CDR3 is CSVLAEQETQYF. The CDR3 DNA reads TGCAGCGTGTTAGCGGAGCAAGAGACCCAGTACTTC.

Turning to this clone: The junction departs from the called germline gene at one end, perhaps through a read error. This rearrangement joins TRBV7-2 to TRBJ2-5; possibly TRBD1 for D (8 bases). This CDR3 comprises 15 residues. Germline V lookup: CDR1 SGHTA, CDR2 FQGNSA. CDR3 loop: CAGSSRAGQVETQYF. In DNA, the CDR3 is TGTGCCGGCAGCTCGAGAGCGGGACAGGTAGAGACCCAGTACTTC.

The V and J genes are TRBV7-2 and TRBJ1-1, with 10 nucleotides matching TRBD1. CDR1 and CDR2 from the germline V gene are SGHTA and FQGNSA. The J segment lost 8 bases and the V segment lost 0 bases, leaving 6 bases of the junction unmatched. CDR3 size: 15 residues. The CDR3 loop is CASSLATTGGAEAFF. DNA of the CDR3: TGTGCCAGCAGCTTAGCGACGACAGGGGGCGCGGAAGCTTTCTTT.

This chain uses TRBV6-5 with TRBJ1-1; D unclear. The CDR3 covers 13 residues. The germline CDR1 and CDR2 sequences are MNHEY and SVGAGI. The ends were cut back, 5 bases at V and 1 base at J, with 8 bases in the middle. DNA for the CDR3: TGTGCCAGCAGTCAAACACCGAACACTGAAGCTTTCTTT. Translating it yields CASSQTPNTEAFF.

The chain recombines TRBV6-1 with TRBJ2-1; perhaps TRBD2 as D (6 bases). This CDR3 spans 14 amino acids. V lost 0 bases and J lost 5, with 8 bases in between. Germline V CDR1 and CDR2: MNHNS, SASEGT. The CDR3 bases are TGTGCCAGCAGTGAAGCGGGACTTAACAATGAGCAGTTCTTC. It encodes CASSEAGLNNEQFF.

This rearrangement joins TRBV7-2 to TRBJ1-6, with TRBD1 matching over 9 bases. Germline V lookup: CDR1 SGHTA, CDR2 FQGNSA. V was pared by 2 bases and J by 7 bases, with 3 bases of the junction left unmatched. CDR3 length: 15 amino acids. Written as DNA, the CDR3 is TGTGCCAGCAGCTTAACCACAGGGGGCAATTCACCCCTCCACTTT. This sequence encodes CASSLTTGGNSPLHF.

V gene TRBV11-3 combines with J gene TRBJ2-3; 9 nucleotides match TRBD2. Germline V gene data show CDR1 as SGHNT and CDR2 as YENEEA. This CDR3 has 17 amino acids. With V trimmed by 5 bases and J by 3 bases, 12 bases remained unmatched. The CDR3 region is CASSRGSGRVSTDTQYF. The CDR3, as DNA: TGTGCCAGCAGCCGGGGTAGCGGGAGAGTGAGTACAGATACGCAGTATTTT.

This chain uses TRBV7-6 with TRBJ2-3, with 8 bases matching TRBD2. CDR3 length: 16 amino acids. V shed 5 bases, J shed 6 bases, and the junction held 13 bases outside the gene matches. Germline V gives CDR1 SGHVS, CDR2 FNYEAQ. As DNA, the CDR3 is TGTGCCAGCAGCCTAGGGGCGCGGGGGGCCCCGGATACGCAGTATTTT. Translated: CASSLGARGAPDTQYF. The full variable domain, its missing parts supplied by reference TRBV7-6 and TRBJ2-3, is GAGVSQSPRYKVTKRGQDVALRCDPISGHVSLYWYRQALGQGPEFLTYFNYEAQQDKSGLPNDRFSAERPEGSISTLTIQRTEQRDSAMYRCASSLGARGAPDTQYFGPGTRLTVL.

This rearrangement joins TRBV5-5 to TRBJ2-1; 9 nucleotides match TRBD2. Trimming took 0 bases from V and 10 from J; bases not matched to a gene: 5. CDR1 and CDR2 (germline): SGHKS, YYEKEE (reference sequence). The CDR3 consists of 14 residues. CDR3 region: CASSLAAGGFEQFF. As DNA, the CDR3 is TGTGCCAGCAGCTTGGCAGCGGGGGGCTTCGAGCAGTTCTTC.

This chain joins TRBV4-3 and TRBJ2-7, with D unresolved. V lost 1 base, J lost 3 bases, and 10 bases lay in between. Germline-derived CDR1 and CDR2 are LGHNA and YSLEER. This CDR3 region has 14 residues. In nucleotides, the CDR3 is TGCGCCAGCAGCCAAGTATCCGGTAGCTACGAGCAGTACTTC. Translating gives CASSQVSGSYEQYF.

The rearrangement links TRBV7-9 to TRBJ1-2; 8 bases align to TRBD1. The V gene end was trimmed by 5 bases and the J gene end by 2 bases; junction bases not matched to a gene: 7. The germline V gene encodes CDR1 SEHNR and CDR2 FQNEAQ (reference sequence). The CDR3 sequence is 15 residues long. The CDR3 DNA sequence: TGTGCCAGCAGCCCGGTGGACAGGGTGAACTATGGCTACACCTTC. Its translation is CASSPVDRVNYGYTF.

The chain recombines TRBV7-2 with TRBJ1-1; perhaps TRBD1 as D (5 bases). The CDR3 length is 14 residues. V lost 5 bases to trimming and J lost 4 bases, with 14 bases between them. Germline V lookup: CDR1 SGHTA, CDR2 FQGNSA. CDR3 DNA: TGTGCCAGCAGCCGGGGGGGTATGAGCACTGAAGCTTTCTTT. Translated: CASSRGGMSTEAFF.

This CDR3 reads CASREGTSAGELFF. The CDR3 DNA follows: TGCGCCAGCAGGGAAGGGACTAGCGCCGGGGAGCTGTTTTTT. The chain couples TRBV10-1 to TRBJ2-2; TRBD2 matches at 10 bases. Germline values: CDR1 WNHNN, CDR2 SYGVQD (reference sequence). CDR3 length equals 14 residues. V was pared by 6 bases and J by 6 bases, with 4 bases of the junction left unmatched.

The V gene is TRBV6-5, the J gene TRBJ2-5, with unresolved D. CDR1 and CDR2 from the germline V gene are MNHEY and SVGAGI. V gave up 0 bases and J gave up 2 bases, with 10 bases separating them. This CDR3 contains 15 residues. The CDR3 region has the DNA TGTGCCAGCAGTTACTCGAGTGACTTTCAAGAGACCCAGTACTTC. It encodes CASSYSSDFQETQYF.

The chain has TRBV5-4 and TRBJ2-3, with TRBD2 matching over 9 bases. CDR1 SGHNT and CDR2 YYREEE come from the germline V gene (reference sequence). Trimming took 0 bases from V and 4 from J; bases not matched to a gene: 9. The CDR3 contains 17 residues. The CDR3 region has the DNA TGTGCCAGCAGCTTGGAGGGCTGGCGGGGGGGAGCAGATACGCAGTATTTT. Protein product: CASSLEGWRGGADTQYF.

The chain employs TRBV28 and TRBJ2-7, with 8 bases aligning to TRBD2. The germline CDR1 and CDR2 sequences are MDHEN and SYDVKM. This CDR3 has 13 amino acids. The V gene end was trimmed by 6 bases and the J gene end by 2 bases; junction bases not matched to a gene: 3. CDR3 region: CASSSGSPYEQYF. DNA for the CDR3: TGTGCCAGCAGCAGCGGGAGCCCCTACGAGCAGTACTTC. Variable domain in full (rest from reference TRBV28 and TRBJ2-7): DVKVTQSSRYLVKRTGEKVFLECVQDMDHENMFWYRQDPGLGLRLIYFSYDVKMKEKGDIPEGYSVSREKKERFSLILESASTNQTSMYLCASSSGSPYEQYFGPGTRLTVT.

J is TRBJ2-5 and V is TRBV7-9, with D tentatively TRBD1 (6 bases). V gave up 2 bases and J gave up 4 bases, with 17 bases separating them. The CDR3 totals 16 residues. Germline V CDR1 and CDR2: SEHNR, FQNEAQ (reference sequence). The CDR3 coding sequence is TGTGCCAGCAGCTTACGAGCCAGGGGATCAGGAGAGACCCAGTACTTC. Translation: CASSLRARGSGETQYF.

This chain connects TRBV5-4 to TRBJ2-7; D call uncertain. Germline-derived CDR1 and CDR2 are SGHNT and YYREEE (reference sequence). This CDR3 is 15 amino acids long. The V and J ends lost 5 bases and 0 bases respectively, with 15 bases between them. The chain's CDR3 is CASRNTNAFSYEQYF. Here the CDR3 DNA reads TGTGCCAGCAGAAACACAAACGCCTTCTCCTACGAGCAGTACTTC.